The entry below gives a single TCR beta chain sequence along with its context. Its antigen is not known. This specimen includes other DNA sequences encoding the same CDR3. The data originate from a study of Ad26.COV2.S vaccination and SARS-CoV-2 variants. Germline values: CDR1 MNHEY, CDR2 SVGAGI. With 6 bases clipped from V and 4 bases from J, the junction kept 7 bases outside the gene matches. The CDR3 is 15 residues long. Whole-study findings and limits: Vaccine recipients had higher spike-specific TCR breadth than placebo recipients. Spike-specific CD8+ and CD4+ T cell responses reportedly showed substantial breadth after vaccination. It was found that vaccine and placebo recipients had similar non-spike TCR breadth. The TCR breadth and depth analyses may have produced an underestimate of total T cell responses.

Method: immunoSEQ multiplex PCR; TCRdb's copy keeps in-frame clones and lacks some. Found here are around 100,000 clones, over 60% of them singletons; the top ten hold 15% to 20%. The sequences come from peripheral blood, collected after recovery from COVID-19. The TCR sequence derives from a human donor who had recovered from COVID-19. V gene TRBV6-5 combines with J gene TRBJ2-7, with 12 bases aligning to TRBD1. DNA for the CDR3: TGTGCCAGCAGCCTCCGGGACAGGGGGCCTTACGAGCAGTACTTC. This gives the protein CASSLRDRGPYEQYF.